These 9 T cell receptor beta chains were sequenced from one sample in a study of blood T cell repertoires in COVID-19. Data came from immunoSEQ multiplex PCR; TCRdb stores just in-frame clones and leaves some out. The sample gives some 200,000 clones, about 85% of which show up once; roughly 2.6% is in the top ten. Sequenced input: peripheral blood. The source is a middle-aged man who had recovered from COVID-19.

The chain couples TRBV18 to TRBJ2-7; maybe TRBD1 (5 bases). V dropped 5 bases and J dropped 2 bases, with 16 bases sitting between them. This CDR3 has 15 amino acids. Germline CDR1 reads KGHSH; CDR2 reads LQKENI. This CDR3 reads CASSYDRVSTYEQYF. The CDR3, as DNA: TGTGCCAGCTCATATGACAGAGTGAGCACCTACGAGCAGTACTTC. The whole variable domain, remainder taken from reference TRBV18 and TRBJ2-7, is NAGVMQNPRHLVRRRGQEARLRCSPMKGHSHVYWYRQLPEEGLKFMVYLQKENIIDESGMPKERFSAEFPKEGPSILRIQQVVRGDSAAYFCASSYDRVSTYEQYFGPGTRLTVT.

The rearrangement links TRBV11-2 to TRBJ2-1, with 8 bases identical to TRBD1. V dropped 5 bases and J dropped 0; count of bases not matched to a gene: 9. The CDR3 has 17 amino acids. Germline CDR1 and CDR2: SGHAT and FQNNGV. The DNA of the CDR3 is TGTGCCAGCAGCGGACGACAGGGGCAATTCTCCTACAATGAGCAGTTCTTC. Translated, it gives CASSGRQGQFSYNEQFF.

This sequence joins TRBV10-2 and TRBJ2-7; TRBD2 agrees at 10 bases. Germline CDR1 is WSHSY and CDR2 is SAAADI. V lost 7 bases and J lost 3; bases outside the gene matches: 3. The CDR3 contains 13 residues. This CDR3 reads CASKLAGYYEQYF. The CDR3 DNA reads as TGCGCCAGCAAACTAGCGGGGTACTACGAGCAGTACTTC.

V usage is TRBV29-1 and J usage is TRBJ2-7, with D perhaps matching TRBD1 (5 bases). V was cut by 3 bases and J by 2 bases, with 14 bases left in between. CDR1 is SQVTM and CDR2 is ANQGSEA in the germline V gene. This CDR3 has 14 amino acids. In DNA, the CDR3 is TGCAGCGTTGACTCCAGGGAAGGGCCCTACGAGCAGTACTTC. It specifies CSVDSREGPYEQYF.

The CDR3 DNA is TGTGCCAGCACCACCGCACCCGGGAGAAATGAGCAGTTCTTC. Encoded protein: CASTTAPGRNEQFF. The rearrangement links TRBV28 to TRBJ2-1; TRBD2 is a possible D gene (6 bases). Trimming took off 7 bases at V and 7 bases at J, with 17 bases between the two ends. Germline V gene lookup returns CDR1 MDHEN and CDR2 SYDVKM. This CDR3 region has 14 residues.

The CDR3 nucleotides are TGTGCCAGCAGCTTGTATCGGGGGAGGGGGGAGACCCAGTACTTC. Translating it yields CASSLYRGRGETQYF. The chain joins TRBV5-4 to TRBJ2-5; perhaps TRBD2 as D (7 bases). Trimming removed 1 base at V and 5 bases at J, with 15 bases between. Germline CDR1 SGHNT, CDR2 YYREEE (reference sequence). The CDR3 is made up of 15 amino acids.

The chain recombines TRBV28 with TRBJ2-7; 9 bases are shared with TRBD1. J lost 2 bases, V lost 6 bases, and 8 bases had no gene match. The germline V gene has CDR1 MDHEN and CDR2 SYDVKM. The CDR3 spans 15 residues. The CDR3 nucleotides are TGTGCCAGCAGCCCCCATGGGACAGGGACCTACGAGCAGTACTTC. This translates into CASSPHGTGTYEQYF.

As concerns this clone: This sample also contains other DNA sequences that code for the same CDR3. The chain uses TRBV28 and TRBJ1-1; D gene ambiguous. V shed 5 bases and J shed 0 bases, with 7 bases lying between them. This CDR3 is 13 amino acids long. Germline V lookup: CDR1 MDHEN, CDR2 SYDVKM. The DNA of the CDR3 is TGTGCCAGCAGTAACAGTCTGAACACTGAAGCTTTCTTT. It translates to CASSNSLNTEAFF.

The rearrangement uses TRBV15 and TRBJ1-5; no clear D gene. In germline, CDR1 is LNHNV, CDR2 YYDKDF (reference sequence). The CDR3 runs to 13 residues. V was cut by 0 bases and J by 4 bases, with 4 bases left in between. This CDR3 is CATSRDRNQPQHF. The CDR3 coding sequence is TGTGCCACCAGCAGAGATCGGAATCAGCCCCAGCATTTT. Full variable domain (missing parts from reference TRBV15 and TRBJ1-5): DAMVIQNPRYQVTQFGKPVTLSCSQTLNHNVMYWYQQKSSQAPKLLFHYYDKDFNNEADTPDNFQSRRPNTSFCFLDIRSPGLGDTAMYLCATSRDRNQPQHFGDGTRLSIL.